The sequence of this TCR beta chain was determined in a study of monozygotic twins with inflammatory bowel disease. Donors gave approximately 2.5 ml of blood apiece. One entry per CDR3 protein, without DNA, is what TCRdb gives after re-calling the 5' RACE reads. The listing contains around 190,000 distinct CDR3 sequences. The germline CDR1 and CDR2 sequences are KGHSH and LQKENI. The CDR3 is 16 residues long. The source of this sequence is a human donor with ulcerative colitis or Crohn's disease, or a healthy co-twin of an affected twin (not recorded which). The sequenced sample consisted of blood. This chain joins TRBV18 and TRBJ2-2. Here the CDR3 reads CASSLSRVPNTGELFF.